The T cell receptor beta chain under discussion was sequenced for a study of shared clonotypes between healthy human individuals. V shed 2 bases and J 8 bases; nucleotides not matched to a gene: 10. Germline CDR1 is MRHNA and CDR2 is SNTAGT. The CDR3 contains 15 residues. The data were produced by immunoSEQ multiplex PCR, yet TCRdb's version contains in-frame clones alone and is incomplete. The repertoire holds over 950,000 clones, with 60% to 80% as singletons. This clone was seen more than once but under ten times. Sequenced: memory CD4+ T cells from PBMCs. Subset specified: CD45RA-negative fraction. The J gene is TRBJ1-1, the V gene TRBV6-4, with 8 bases aligning to TRBD1. The receptor was derived from a man between 18 and 29 years old in good health. Some clones in this sample may be carry-over from other donors' samples. The chain's CDR3 is CASSDGPLGQGEAFF. CDR3 sequence (DNA): TGTGCCAGCAGTGACGGACCCCTAGGACAGGGCGAAGCTTTCTTT.